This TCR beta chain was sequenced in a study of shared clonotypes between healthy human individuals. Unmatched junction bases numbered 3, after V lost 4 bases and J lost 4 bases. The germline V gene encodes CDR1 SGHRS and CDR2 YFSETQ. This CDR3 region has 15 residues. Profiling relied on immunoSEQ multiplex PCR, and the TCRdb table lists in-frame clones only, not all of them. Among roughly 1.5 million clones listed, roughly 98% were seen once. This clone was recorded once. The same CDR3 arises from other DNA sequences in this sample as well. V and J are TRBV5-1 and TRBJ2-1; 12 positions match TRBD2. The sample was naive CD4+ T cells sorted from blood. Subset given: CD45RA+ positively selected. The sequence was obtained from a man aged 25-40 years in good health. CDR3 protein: CASSLGLAGYNEQFF. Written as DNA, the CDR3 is TGCGCCAGCAGCCTGGGACTAGCGGGTTACAATGAGCAGTTCTTC.